This T cell receptor (beta chain) derives from a study of cytomegalovirus exposure and HLA in healthy donors. The study, taken as a whole, reports: Presence/absence comparisons presumed near-even sequencing depth among donors.

Germline CDR1 reads SNHLY; CDR2 reads FYNNEI. Trimming cost V 5 bases and J 4 bases, with 18 bases left between them. The CDR3 is 15 amino acids. Only a few counts were recorded for this clone. Its specificity is not known. Those who donated were healthy bone marrow donors. The study ran its PCR with 60 Vbeta and 13 Jbeta primers. In the authors' methods: Later, roughly 77 million unique TCR beta chains were counted in an analysis, and about 12 million of them were shared. Only in-frame clones appear in the TCRdb table, and some are missing; sequencing was by immunoSEQ multiplex PCR. That table is the source of V, J and clone size, and D and trimming were worked out from the DNA. The sample lists roughly 100,000 clones; 13% to 15% were seen once.

This sequence originates from a female donor in good health and CMV-seronegative. The specimen was PBMCs. The V gene is TRBV2, the J gene TRBJ2-7; no firm D call. In nucleotides, the CDR3 is TGTGCCAGCAGTTTTGGTCCGGCGACAATATACGAGCAGTACTTC. It translates to CASSFGPATIYEQYF.